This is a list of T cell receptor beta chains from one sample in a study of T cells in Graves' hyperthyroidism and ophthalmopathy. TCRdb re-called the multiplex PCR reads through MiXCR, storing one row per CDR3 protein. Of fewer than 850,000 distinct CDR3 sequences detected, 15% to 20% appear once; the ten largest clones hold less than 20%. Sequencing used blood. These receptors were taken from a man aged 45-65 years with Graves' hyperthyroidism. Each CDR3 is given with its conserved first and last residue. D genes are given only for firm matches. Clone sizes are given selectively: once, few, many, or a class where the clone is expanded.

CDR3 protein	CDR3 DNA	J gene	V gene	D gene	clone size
CASSSRASDTQYF	TGTGCCAGCAGCTCCCGAGCGTCAGATACGCAGTATTTT	TRBJ2-3	TRBV7-6	NA	few
CASSIDRLEAFF	TGTGCCAGTAGTATAGATCGGCTGGAAGCTTTCTTT	TRBJ1-1	TRBV19	NA	NA
CASSTSTTDYGYTF	TGTGCCAGTAGCACTTCCACGACAGACTATGGCTACACCTTC	TRBJ1-2	TRBV19	NA	NA
CAISESEGDTEAFF	TGTGCCATCAGTGAGTCGGAGGGAGACACTGAAGCTTTCTTT	TRBJ1-1	TRBV10-3	NA	NA
CASSRLQGAVGGNTIYF	TGTGCCAGCAGTCGCCTACAGGGGGCGGTTGGTGGAAACACCATATATTTT	TRBJ1-3	TRBV12-3/TRBV12-4	TRBD1	many
CAISEFGQGRGNEQFF	TGTGCCATCAGTGAGTTCGGGCAGGGTCGGGGCAATGAGCAGTTCTTC	TRBJ2-1	TRBV10-3	NA	NA
CATSDLAGNSYNEQFF	TGTGCCACCAGTGATCTCGCGGGGAACTCCTACAATGAGCAGTTCTTC	TRBJ2-1	TRBV24-1	NA	NA
CASSVKTSGREADTQYF	TGTGCCAGCAGCGTAAAGACTAGCGGGAGAGAGGCAGATACGCAGTATTTT	TRBJ2-3	TRBV9	TRBD2	few
CSATASGYTDTQYF	TGCAGTGCAACCGCTAGCGGATACACAGATACGCAGTATTTT	TRBJ2-3	TRBV20-1	TRBD2	many
CASSQGMGQPQHF	TGTGCCAGCAGTCAGGGGATGGGTCAGCCCCAGCATTTT	TRBJ1-5	TRBV6-1	NA	NA
CSAREMVIHTDTQYF	TGCAGTGCTAGAGAAATGGTAATCCACACAGATACGCAGTATTTT	TRBJ2-3	TRBV20-1	NA	NA
CASSRQTKAFF	TGTGCCAGCAGTCGACAGACAAAAGCTTTCTTT	TRBJ1-1	TRBV12-3/TRBV12-4	NA	many
CASSLAGFWRNEQFF	TGCGCCAGCAGCTTGGCAGGGTTTTGGCGCAATGAGCAGTTCTTC	TRBJ2-1	TRBV5-1	NA	NA
CASSQVFGGATNEKLFF	TGTGCCAGCAGCCAAGTGTTTGGTGGGGCAACTAATGAAAAACTGTTTTTT	TRBJ1-4	TRBV14	NA	NA
CASSLFGSGSGETQYF	TGCGCCAGCAGCTTGTTTGGTAGCGGGAGTGGTGAGACCCAGTACTTC	TRBJ2-5	TRBV5-1	TRBD2	few
CSARGTGGDYGYTF	TGCAGTGCTAGGGGGACAGGGGGGGACTATGGCTACACCTTC	TRBJ1-2	TRBV20-1	TRBD1	many
CASSTGTEETTYGYTF	TGTGCCAGCAGCACTGGTACGGAGGAAACCACTTATGGCTACACCTTC	TRBJ1-2	TRBV3-1	NA	few
CASSLPQGSNYGYTF	TGTGCCAGCAGTTTGCCGCAGGGGTCTAACTATGGCTACACCTTC	TRBJ1-2	TRBV28	NA	few
CASSLYGRDTEAFF	TGTGCCAGCAGTTTATATGGCAGGGACACTGAAGCTTTCTTT	TRBJ1-1	TRBV28	NA	many
CASSDLRGSSYEQYF	TGTGCCAGCAGCGACCTGAGGGGGTCCTCCTACGAGCAGTACTTC	TRBJ2-7	TRBV12-3/TRBV12-4	NA	many
CASRMGLALSNEQFF	TGTGCCAGCAGGATGGGACTAGCGCTGAGCAATGAGCAGTTCTTC	TRBJ2-1	TRBV2	TRBD2	NA
CASTSGSYNEQFF	TGTGCCAGCACTAGCGGGAGTTACAATGAGCAGTTCTTC	TRBJ2-1	TRBV6-2/TRBV6-3	TRBD2	NA
CASKTGTGPYEQYF	TGTGCCAGCAAGACCGGGACAGGGCCCTACGAGCAGTACTTC	TRBJ2-7	TRBV6-1	TRBD1	many
CAAGDSGYIKQFF	TGTGCCGCTGGTGATAGCGGATATATTAAGCAGTTCTTC	TRBJ2-1	TRBV10-3	NA	many
CASGVLQGAYNEQFF	TGTGCCAGCGGCGTACTCCAGGGGGCATACAATGAGCAGTTCTTC	TRBJ2-1	TRBV9	TRBD1	NA
CASSSAVGNEQYF	TGTGCCAGCAGCTCCGCGGTTGGAAACGAGCAGTACTTC	TRBJ2-7	TRBV7-9	NA	many
CAISEGETSSYEQYF	TGTGCCATCAGTGAAGGGGAAACAAGCTCCTACGAGCAGTACTTC	TRBJ2-7	TRBV10-3	NA	NA
CASSLTGQGTSPLHF	TGTGCCAGCAGCCTCACAGGACAGGGGACTTCACCCCTCCACTTT	TRBJ1-6	TRBV7-2	TRBD1	NA
CASSVESGVRTGELFF	TGTGCCAGCAGCGTAGAATCGGGAGTAAGGACCGGGGAGCTGTTTTTT	TRBJ2-2	TRBV9	NA	many
CASSLDPAMNTEAFF	TGTGCCAGCAGCTTAGATCCGGCCATGAACACTGAAGCTTTCTTT	TRBJ1-1	TRBV7-3	NA	many
CASSSLRTGSTDTQYF	TGTGCCAGCAGTTCCCTCAGGACAGGGAGCACAGATACGCAGTATTTT	TRBJ2-3	TRBV6-2/TRBV6-3	TRBD1	few
CASSKRELHEQYF	TGTGCCAGCTCAAAGCGGGAGCTCCACGAGCAGTACTTC	TRBJ2-7	TRBV18	TRBD2	NA
CVSTPRTSTDTQYF	TGTGTCAGCACCCCCAGGACAAGCACAGATACGCAGTATTTT	TRBJ2-3	TRBV2	NA	NA
CASSGGGTTNEKLFF	TGTGCCAGCAGCGGGGGGGGAACAACTAATGAAAAACTGTTTTTT	TRBJ1-4	TRBV5-5	NA	NA
CASSSGQGGLNTEAFF	TGTGCCAGCAGTTCCGGACAGGGAGGACTGAACACTGAAGCTTTCTTT	TRBJ1-1	TRBV11-2	TRBD1	many
CASTLRRDRGPEETQYF	TGTGCCAGCACCCTAAGGAGGGACAGGGGGCCGGAGGAGACCCAGTACTTC	TRBJ2-5	TRBV28	TRBD1	many
CASSSGLGWGGTQYF	TGTGCCAGCAGCTCGGGACTAGGGTGGGGTGGCACGCAGTATTTT	TRBJ2-3	TRBV11-3	TRBD2	few
CASSPLSGRISYEQYF	TGTGCCAGCAGCCCCTTGTCCGGGCGGATATCTTACGAGCAGTACTTC	TRBJ2-7	TRBV7-2	NA	many
CAIRMSGEEQFF	TGTGCCATCAGGATGAGCGGAGAAGAGCAGTTCTTC	TRBJ2-1	TRBV10-3	NA	many
CASSPVGQPQHF	TGTGCCAGCAGCCCGGTAGGCCAGCCCCAGCATTTT	TRBJ1-5	TRBV5-4	NA	NA
CASSPGGLAGRGNGQFF	TGTGCCAGCAGTCCAGGGGGACTAGCGGGAAGAGGCAATGGGCAGTTCTTC	TRBJ2-1	TRBV6-1	TRBD2	few
CASTLGRISNQPQHF	TGTGCCAGCACTTTAGGACGGATTAGCAATCAGCCCCAGCATTTT	TRBJ1-5	TRBV6-1	NA	many
CASSEALSSYNEQFF	TGTGCCAGCAGTGAAGCGCTAAGCTCCTACAATGAGCAGTTCTTC	TRBJ2-1	TRBV2	NA	many
CASSLPGDGYGYTF	TGCGCCAGCAGCCTCCCCGGGGACGGCTATGGCTACACCTTC	TRBJ1-2	TRBV4-1	NA	few
CASSLATYNEQFF	TGTGCCAGCAGTTTAGCAACCTACAATGAGCAGTTCTTC	TRBJ2-1	TRBV12-3/TRBV12-4	NA	many
CASNPEGYYGYTF	TGTGCCAGCAATCCTGAGGGATACTATGGCTACACCTTC	TRBJ1-2	TRBV2	NA	many
CASSVGPKIGNEQFF	TGTGCCAGCAGTGTGGGTCCCAAAATAGGCAATGAGCAGTTCTTC	TRBJ2-1	TRBV2	NA	many
CASSEYKGYTF	TGTGCCAGCAGTGAATATAAGGGCTACACCTTC	TRBJ1-2	TRBV25-1	NA	NA
CSVFDRGVDGYTF	TGCAGCGTTTTCGACAGGGGGGTAGATGGCTACACCTTC	TRBJ1-2	TRBV29-1	TRBD1	NA
CASSLAQGTGGSDTQYF	TGCGCCAGCAGCTTGGCCCAGGGGACAGGGGGATCAGATACGCAGTATTTT	TRBJ2-3	TRBV5-1	TRBD1	NA
CASSFATAGSSYNEQFF	TGTGCCAGCAGCTTCGCCACGGCGGGGAGCTCCTACAATGAGCAGTTCTTC	TRBJ2-1	TRBV5-4	NA	NA
CASSLNEKLFF	TGTGCCAGCAGTCTTAATGAAAAACTGTTTTTT	TRBJ1-4	TRBV2	NA	many